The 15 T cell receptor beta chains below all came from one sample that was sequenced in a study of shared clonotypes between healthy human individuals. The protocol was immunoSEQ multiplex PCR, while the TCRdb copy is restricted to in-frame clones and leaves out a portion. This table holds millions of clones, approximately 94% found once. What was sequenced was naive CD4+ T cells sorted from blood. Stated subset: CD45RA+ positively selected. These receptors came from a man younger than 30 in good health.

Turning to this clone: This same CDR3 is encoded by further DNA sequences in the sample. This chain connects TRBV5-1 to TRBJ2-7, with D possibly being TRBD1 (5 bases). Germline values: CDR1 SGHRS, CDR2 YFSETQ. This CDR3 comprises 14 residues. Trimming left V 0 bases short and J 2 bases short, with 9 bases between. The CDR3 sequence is CASSLGQGAYEQYF. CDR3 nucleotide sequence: TGCGCCAGCAGCTTGGGTCAAGGGGCCTACGAGCAGTACTTC.

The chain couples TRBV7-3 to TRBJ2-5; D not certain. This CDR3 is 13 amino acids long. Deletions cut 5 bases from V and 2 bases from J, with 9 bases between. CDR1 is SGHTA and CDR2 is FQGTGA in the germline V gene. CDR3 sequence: CASSLKGQETQYF. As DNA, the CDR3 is TGTGCCAGCAGCCTCAAGGGTCAAGAGACCCAGTACTTC.

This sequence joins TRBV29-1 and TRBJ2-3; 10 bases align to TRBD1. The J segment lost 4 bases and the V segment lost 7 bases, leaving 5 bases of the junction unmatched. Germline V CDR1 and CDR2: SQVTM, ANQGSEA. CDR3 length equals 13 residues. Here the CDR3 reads CSASGTGADTQYF. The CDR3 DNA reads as TGCAGCGCCTCCGGGACAGGGGCAGATACGCAGTATTTT.

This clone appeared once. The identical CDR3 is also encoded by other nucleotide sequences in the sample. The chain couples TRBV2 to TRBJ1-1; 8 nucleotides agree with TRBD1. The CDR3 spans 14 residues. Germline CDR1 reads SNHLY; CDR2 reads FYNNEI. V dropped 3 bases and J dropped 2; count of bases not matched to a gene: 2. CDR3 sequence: CASSDQGANTEAFF. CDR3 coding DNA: TGTGCCAGCAGTGATCAGGGGGCCAACACTGAAGCTTTCTTT. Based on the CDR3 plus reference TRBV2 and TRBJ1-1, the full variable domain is EPEVTQTPSHQVTQMGQEVILRCVPISNHLYFYWYRQILGQKVEFLVSFYNNEISEKSEIFDDQFSVERPDGSNFTLKIRSTKLEDSAMYFCASSDQGANTEAFFGQGTRLTVV.

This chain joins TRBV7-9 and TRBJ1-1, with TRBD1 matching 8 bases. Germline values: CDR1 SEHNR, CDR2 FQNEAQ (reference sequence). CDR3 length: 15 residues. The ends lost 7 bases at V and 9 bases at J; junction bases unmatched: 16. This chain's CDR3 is CASTSGGIDRLQAFF. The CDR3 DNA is TGTGCCAGCACCTCAGGGGGCATCGATCGACTGCAAGCTTTCTTT. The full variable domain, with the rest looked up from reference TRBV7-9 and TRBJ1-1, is DTGVSQNPRHKITKRGQNVTFRCDPISEHNRLYWYRQTLGQGPEFLTYFQNEAQLEKSRLLSDRFSAERPKGSFSTLEIQRTEQGDSAMYLCASTSGGIDRLQAFFGQGTRLTVV.

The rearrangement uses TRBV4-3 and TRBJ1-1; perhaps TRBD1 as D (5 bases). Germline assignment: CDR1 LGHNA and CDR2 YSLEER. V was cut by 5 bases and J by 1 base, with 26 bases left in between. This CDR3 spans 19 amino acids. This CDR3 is CASSEGWQARGIRNTEAFF. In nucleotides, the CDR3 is TGCGCCAGCAGCGAGGGGTGGCAGGCGCGGGGTATCCGGAACACTGAAGCTTTCTTT.

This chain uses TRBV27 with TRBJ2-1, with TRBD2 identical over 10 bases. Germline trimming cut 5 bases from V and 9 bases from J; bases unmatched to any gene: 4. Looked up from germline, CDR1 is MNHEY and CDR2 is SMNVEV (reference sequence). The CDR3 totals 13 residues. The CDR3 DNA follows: TGTGCCAGCAGTAAACTAGCGGGGCTTGAGCAGTTCTTC. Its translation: CASSKLAGLEQFF.

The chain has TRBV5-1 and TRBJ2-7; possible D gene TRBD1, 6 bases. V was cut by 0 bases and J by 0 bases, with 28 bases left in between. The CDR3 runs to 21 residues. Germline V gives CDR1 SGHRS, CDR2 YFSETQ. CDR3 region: CASSLESRGVLASPFSYEQYF. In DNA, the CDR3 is TGCGCCAGCAGCTTGGAGTCCAGGGGTGTTCTAGCCTCACCGTTCTCCTACGAGCAGTACTTC. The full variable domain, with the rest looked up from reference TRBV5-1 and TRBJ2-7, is KAGVTQTPRYLIKTRGQQVTLSCSPISGHRSVSWYQQTPGQGLQFLFEYFSETQRNKGNFPGRFSGRQFSNSRSEMNVSTLELGDSALYLCASSLESRGVLASPFSYEQYFGPGTRLTVT.

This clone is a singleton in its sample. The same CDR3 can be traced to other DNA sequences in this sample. CDR3 residues: CASSLDRNTIYF. In DNA form, the CDR3 reads TGTGCCAGCAGCCTGGACCGAAACACCATATATTTT. This sequence joins TRBV7-6 and TRBJ1-3; D is uncertain. The V end lost 5 bases, the J end lost 5 bases, and 7 bases lay between the germline ends. Germline V gene sequence: CDR1 SGHVS, CDR2 FNYEAQ. This CDR3 is 12 amino acids long.

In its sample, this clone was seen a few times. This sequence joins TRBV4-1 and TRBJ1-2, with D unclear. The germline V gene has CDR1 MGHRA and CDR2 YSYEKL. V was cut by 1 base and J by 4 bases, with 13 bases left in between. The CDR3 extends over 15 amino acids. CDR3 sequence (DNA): TGCGCCAGCAGCCAAGGAGGTCCGGGTGTCTATGGCTACACCTTC. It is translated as CASSQGGPGVYGYTF.

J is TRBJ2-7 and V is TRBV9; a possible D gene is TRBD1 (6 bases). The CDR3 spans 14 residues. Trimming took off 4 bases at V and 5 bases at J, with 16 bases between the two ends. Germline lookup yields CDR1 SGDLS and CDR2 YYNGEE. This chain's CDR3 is CASSPTYRVHEQYF. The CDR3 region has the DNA TGTGCCAGCAGCCCCACTTACAGGGTCCACGAGCAGTACTTC.

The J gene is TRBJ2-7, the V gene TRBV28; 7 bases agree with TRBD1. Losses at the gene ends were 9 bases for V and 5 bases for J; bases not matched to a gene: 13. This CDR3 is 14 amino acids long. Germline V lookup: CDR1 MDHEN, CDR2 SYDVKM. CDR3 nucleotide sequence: TGTGCCAGTAAAGGGGCAGGGGGACGGGACGAGCAGTACTTC. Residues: CASKGAGGRDEQYF.

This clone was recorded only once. The CDR3 protein is CASSEALRGESGTGELFF. The DNA of the CDR3 is TGTGCCAGCAGTGAAGCGCTTCGGGGGGAGTCGGGCACCGGGGAGCTGTTTTTT. The V call is TRBV6-1, the J call TRBJ2-2; 7 positions agree with TRBD2. This CDR3 is 18 amino acids long. The J segment lost 4 bases and the V segment lost 0 bases, leaving 11 bases of the junction unmatched. Germline lookup yields CDR1 MNHNS and CDR2 SASEGT.

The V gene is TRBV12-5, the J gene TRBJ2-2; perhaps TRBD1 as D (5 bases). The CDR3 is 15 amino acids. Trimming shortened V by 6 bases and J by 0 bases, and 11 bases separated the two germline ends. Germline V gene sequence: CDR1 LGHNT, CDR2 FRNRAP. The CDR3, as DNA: TGTGCTAGTGGCCCCGACAGTGCGAACACCGGGGAGCTGTTTTTT. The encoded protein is CASGPDSANTGELFF.

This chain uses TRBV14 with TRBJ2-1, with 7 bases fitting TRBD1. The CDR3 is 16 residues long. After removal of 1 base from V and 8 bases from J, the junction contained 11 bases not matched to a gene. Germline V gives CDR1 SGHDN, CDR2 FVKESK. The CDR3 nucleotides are TGTGCCAGCAGCCAAGGAAAGGACAGGCCTGGCCATGAGCAGTTCTTC. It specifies CASSQGKDRPGHEQFF.